The 15 T cell receptor beta chains below all came from one sample that was sequenced in a study of blood T cell repertoires in COVID-19. The repertoire was sequenced with immunoSEQ multiplex PCR; TCRdb's copy has only in-frame clones and lacks some. Counted here are 150,000 to 200,000 clones, over 70% occurring once; the ten biggest clones make up roughly 9%. The specimen sequenced was peripheral blood. These receptors were taken from a woman older than 75 with active or convalescent COVID-19.

The rearrangement uses TRBV6-2 or TRBV6-3 and TRBJ2-2, with 7 bases that match TRBD1. The trim removed 2 bases at V and 2 bases at J, leaving 11 bases unmatched. The germline V gene encodes CDR1 MNHEY and CDR2 SVGEGT. The CDR3 runs 18 residues. This chain's CDR3 is CASSYGGQFSKNTGELFF. In DNA, the CDR3 is TGTGCCAGCAGTTACGGGGGACAGTTTTCCAAAAACACCGGGGAGCTGTTTTTT.

V is TRBV2 and J is TRBJ2-3; 9 bases are a match to TRBD2. Germline-derived CDR1 and CDR2 are SNHLY and FYNNEI. The CDR3 is made up of 14 amino acids. The J segment lost 5 bases and the V segment lost 6 bases, leaving 6 bases of the junction unmatched. This CDR3 reads CASSPSGVGDTQYF. The CDR3 coding sequence is TGTGCCAGCAGCCCTAGCGGGGTGGGAGATACGCAGTATTTT.

The chain employs TRBV25-1 and TRBJ2-5, with 9 positions matching TRBD1. CDR3 length: 15 residues. V lost 2 bases, J lost 5 bases, and 6 bases stayed unmatched. CDR1 MGHDK and CDR2 SYGVNS come from the germline V gene. The chain's CDR3 is CASSEVTGGAETQYF. The CDR3 nucleotides are TGTGCCAGCAGTGAAGTTACAGGGGGCGCCGAGACCCAGTACTTC. Looking up the rest from reference TRBV25-1 and TRBJ2-5 gives the full variable domain: EADIYQTPRYLVIGTGKKITLECSQTMGHDKMYWYQQDPGMELHLIHYSYGVNSTEKGDLSSESTVSRIRTEHFPLTLESARPSHTSQYLCASSEVTGGAETQYFGPGTRLLVL.

The chain recombines TRBV9 with TRBJ1-1; TRBD1 agrees at 9 bases. Trimming removed 4 bases from V and 3 bases from J; junction bases left unmatched: 7. The CDR3 spans 15 residues. The germline CDR1 and CDR2 sequences are SGDLS and YYNGEE. CDR3: CASSPPGTGYTEAFF. The DNA for the CDR3 is TGTGCCAGCAGCCCCCCCGGGACAGGGTACACTGAAGCTTTCTTT.

This clone was observed a single time. This rearrangement joins TRBV19 to TRBJ2-5; perhaps TRBD2 as D (6 bases). Germline V lookup: CDR1 LNHDA, CDR2 SQIVND (reference sequence). This CDR3 is 15 amino acids long. Trimming left V 2 bases short and J 2 bases short, with 12 bases between. In nucleotides, the CDR3 is TGTGCCAGTAGTATAACGACGGGGGTACAAGAGACCCAGTACTTC. The encoded protein is CASSITTGVQETQYF.

This chain joins TRBV2 and TRBJ2-3, with 7 bases fitting TRBD1. The CDR3 has 14 amino acids. The V gene end was trimmed by 5 bases and the J gene end by 0 bases; junction bases not matched to a gene: 2. Germline lookup yields CDR1 SNHLY and CDR2 FYNNEI. The CDR3 protein is CASSRQGSTDTQYF. CDR3 in DNA: TGTGCCAGCAGTAGACAGGGTAGCACAGATACGCAGTATTTT.

The chain is built from TRBV19 and TRBJ1-2; maybe TRBD1 (5 bases). Germline-derived CDR1 and CDR2 are LNHDA and SQIVND (reference sequence). With 6 bases removed from V and 4 bases from J, the gap between germline ends came to 18 bases. The length of the CDR3 is 15 residues. Written as DNA, the CDR3 is TGTGCCAGTAGCCCCGCGTCAGGGATCCTCTATGGCTACACCTTC. Amino acids: CASSPASGILYGYTF.

This rearrangement joins TRBV7-2 to TRBJ2-7, with D perhaps matching TRBD1 (5 bases). Germline CDR1 and CDR2: SGHTA and FQGNSA. The CDR3 runs 14 residues. The V and J ends lost 4 bases and 5 bases respectively, with 15 bases between them. The CDR3 region is CASSYGRVNDEQYF. The CDR3 bases are TGTGCCAGCAGCTATGGCAGGGTTAACGACGAGCAGTACTTC.

This clone has a handful of counts. The chain employs TRBV2 and TRBJ1-2, with TRBD1 matching 9 bases. Germline-derived CDR1 and CDR2 are SNHLY and FYNNEI. The CDR3 loop spans 13 amino acids. The junction had 5 bases not matched to a gene; V was cut back by 6 bases and J by 6 bases. The CDR3 sequence: CASRGGQGDGYTF. CDR3 DNA sequence: TGTGCCAGCAGAGGGGGACAGGGAGATGGCTACACCTTC. The full variable domain, with the rest looked up from reference TRBV2 and TRBJ1-2, is EPEVTQTPSHQVTQMGQEVILRCVPISNHLYFYWYRQILGQKVEFLVSFYNNEISEKSEIFDDQFSVERPDGSNFTLKIRSTKLEDSAMYFCASRGGQGDGYTFGSGTRLTVV.

The chain joins TRBV2 to TRBJ1-4; 8 bases agree with TRBD1. The CDR3 totals 16 residues. The trim removed 6 bases at V and 4 bases at J, leaving 10 bases unmatched. Germline CDR1 SNHLY, CDR2 FYNNEI. The CDR3 here is CASRSLSGGRNEKLFF. The CDR3 nucleotides read TGTGCCAGCAGGTCCCTTTCAGGGGGCCGTAATGAAAAACTGTTTTTT.

CDR3 bases: TGTGCCAGCAGGGTACAAGCTAATGAAAAACTGTTTTTT. It yields the protein CASRVQANEKLFF. The chain joins TRBV6-1 to TRBJ1-4; D unclear. This CDR3 is 13 amino acids long. V was pared by 6 bases and J by 3 bases, with 8 bases between. Germline CDR1 reads MNHNS; CDR2 reads SASEGT.

The V gene is TRBV9, the J gene TRBJ2-1; weak D call: TRBD2 (6 bases). Germline V lookup: CDR1 SGDLS, CDR2 YYNGEE. The CDR3 is 15 amino acids. Trimming took off 0 bases at V and 8 bases at J, with 15 bases between the two ends. CDR3 sequence (DNA): TGTGCCAGCAGCGTAGAGGGGCGGGGCGGCGATGAGCAGTTCTTC. Translating it yields CASSVEGRGGDEQFF. The variable domain in full, completed from reference TRBV9 and TRBJ2-1, reads DSGVTQTPKHLITATGQRVTLRCSPRSGDLSVYWYQQSLDQGLQFLIQYYNGEERAKGNILERFSAQQFPDLHSELNLSSLELGDSALYFCASSVEGRGGDEQFFGPGTRLTVL.

CDR3 region: CASRLDRFSGNTIYF. The CDR3 DNA sequence: TGTGCCAGCAGACTCGACAGGTTCTCTGGAAACACCATATATTTT. The chain is built from TRBV11-2 and TRBJ1-3; the D gene is possibly TRBD1 (6 bases). The CDR3 sequence is 15 residues long. V lost 6 bases and J lost 0, with 12 bases in between. Per germline, CDR1 SGHAT and CDR2 FQNNGV.

V gene TRBV2 combines with J gene TRBJ1-5; 7 bases agree with TRBD1. Germline lookup yields CDR1 SNHLY and CDR2 FYNNEI. The trim removed 5 bases at V and 3 bases at J, leaving 1 base unmatched. The CDR3 is 13 residues long. CDR3 sequence: CASSRGPNQPQHF. The CDR3 DNA reads as TGTGCCAGCAGTAGGGGGCCCAATCAGCCCCAGCATTTT. Variable domain in full (rest from reference TRBV2 and TRBJ1-5): EPEVTQTPSHQVTQMGQEVILRCVPISNHLYFYWYRQILGQKVEFLVSFYNNEISEKSEIFDDQFSVERPDGSNFTLKIRSTKLEDSAMYFCASSRGPNQPQHFGDGTRLSIL.

V and J are TRBV15 and TRBJ2-7; 7 bases map to TRBD1. The CDR3 extends over 15 amino acids. Per germline, CDR1 LNHNV and CDR2 YYDKDF (reference sequence). V lost 0 bases to trimming and J lost 3 bases; unmatched junction nucleotides: 5. The CDR3 DNA sequence: TGTGCCACCAGCAGAGAAACGGCAGGGGGCTACGAGCAGTACTTC. It encodes CATSRETAGGYEQYF.